This T cell receptor beta chain was captured by sequencing in a study of T cells in localized non-small cell lung cancer. In the case of this clone: Its antigen is unidentified.

The table came from immunoSEQ multiplex PCR; TCRdb's copy has only in-frame clones and leaves some out. Among some 27,000 clones listed, 88% were seen once. Whole-study findings and limits: Exceeding tumor, uninvolved adjacent lung had the highest T cell clonality.

Sequenced here: peripheral blood, sampled before any cancer treatment. This sequence originates from a female donor over 55 with stage III squamous cell lung carcinoma.

Here the CDR3 reads CASSRTSGRTGELFF. CDR3 nucleotides: TGTGCCAGCAGCCGCACTAGCGGAAGAACCGGGGAGCTGTTTTTT. V is TRBV28 and J is TRBJ2-2; 8 nucleotides agree with TRBD2. With 6 bases clipped from V and 5 bases from J, the junction kept 8 bases outside the gene matches. The CDR3 consists of 15 residues. Germline CDR1 and CDR2: MDHEN and SYDVKM.